Listed below are T cell receptor beta chains from one sample, sequenced in a study of blood T cell repertoires in COVID-19. The table came from immunoSEQ multiplex PCR; TCRdb's copy has only in-frame clones and leaves some out. Among more than 100,000 clones, around 87% were seen once, and the ten largest hold roughly 30%. The source material was peripheral blood. The source of these receptors is a woman in her seventies with acute or convalescent COVID-19. Each CDR3 is given with its conserved first and last residue. The D gene is left open where the match is weak. Size tells how often a clone was seen (once, few, many) or the class of an expanded clone, and some rows leave it out.

TRBJ1-6,TRBV7-2,TRBD1,NA,TGTGCCAGCAGCCCACGACAGGGAGGTTCACCCCTCCACTTT,CASSPRQGGSPLHF
TRBJ1-2,TRBV5-1,NA,once,TGCGCCGGCAGCTTCCACAGGGATTCTGGATCTGGCTACACCTTC,CAGSFHRDSGSGYTF
TRBJ2-1,TRBV11-3,NA,NA,TGTGCCAGCAGCTTAGGGGACACGGATGAGCAGTTCTTC,CASSLGDTDEQFF
TRBJ1-2,TRBV28,TRBD1,NA,TGTGCCAGCAGTTTCCCGGGACAGCTCTATGGCTACACCTTC,CASSFPGQLYGYTF
TRBJ1-2,TRBV19,TRBD1,NA,TGTGCCAGTAGTAAGGGACAGTACTATGGCTACACCTTC,CASSKGQYYGYTF
TRBJ2-2,TRBV6-5,TRBD1,NA,TGTGCCAGCACCCTGGACAGGGGGAACACCGGGGAGCTGTTTTTT,CASTLDRGNTGELFF
TRBJ2-3,TRBV6-1,NA,NA,TGTGCCAGCAGTGAAGGACAGGGCACAGATACGCAGTATTTT,CASSEGQGTDTQYF
TRBJ1-5,TRBV9,NA,NA,TGTGCCAGCAGCAGCCGACAGAGCAATCAGCCCCAGCATTTT,CASSSRQSNQPQHF
TRBJ2-7,TRBV29-1,TRBD1,once,TGCAGCGGGGGAGAGGGGGCTGGGTACGAGCAGTACTTC,CSGGEGAGYEQYF
TRBJ2-7,TRBV6-5,TRBD2,NA,TGTGCCAGCCGAACGACTAGCGGGGGGGAGTACGAGCAGTACTTC,CASRTTSGGEYEQYF
TRBJ2-1,TRBV11-3,NA,NA,TGTGCCAGCAGCCTACTAGGCGCCAATGAGCAGTTCTTC,CASSLLGANEQFF
TRBJ2-2,TRBV7-9,NA,NA,TGTGCCAGCAGCTTCACGGGAACCGGGGAGCTGTTTTTT,CASSFTGTGELFF
TRBJ1-1,TRBV4-1,TRBD1,NA,TGCGCCAGCAGCCAAGTGACAGGGACTGAAGCTTTCTTT,CASSQVTGTEAFF
TRBJ2-1,TRBV9,NA,once,TGTGCCAGCAGCGTAGATAACAGGGACTCCTACAATGAGCAGTTCTTC,CASSVDNRDSYNEQFF
TRBJ1-6,TRBV20-1,NA,NA,TGCAGTGCTAGTGCCAGTATCTATAATTCACCCCTCCACTTT,CSASASIYNSPLHF
TRBJ2-7,TRBV18,TRBD1,NA,TGTGCCAGCTCACCACGCGGGCCTGGGACAGGGATTTCCTACGAGCAGTACTTC,CASSPRGPGTGISYEQYF
TRBJ2-3,TRBV24-1,TRBD2,NA,TGTGCCACCAGTGATACGTTTCTAGCGGGGGGGCCCGATACGCAGTATTTT,CATSDTFLAGGPDTQYF
TRBJ1-5,TRBV2,NA,NA,TGTGCCAGCAGTCCGACAGAGAGCAATCAGCCCCAGCATTTT,CASSPTESNQPQHF
TRBJ1-2,TRBV3-1/TRBV3-2,TRBD1,NA,TGTGCCAGCAGCGACGGGTGGCAGGGGGCCTCTGGCTACACCTTC,CASSDGWQGASGYTF
TRBJ2-1,TRBV2,NA,once,TGTGCCAGCAGTGCCGCTTTGGGGGCCCACAATGAGCAGTTCTTC,CASSAALGAHNEQFF
TRBJ2-1,TRBV7-3,TRBD1,once,TGTGCCAGCAGCCGGACAGGAGGCTCCTACAATGAGCAGTTCTTC,CASSRTGGSYNEQFF
TRBJ1-2,TRBV4-1,TRBD1,NA,TGCGCCAGCAGCCAAGGGGACAGTGTCGATGGCTACACCTTC,CASSQGDSVDGYTF
TRBJ2-2,TRBV13,TRBD1,NA,TGTGCCAGCAGCCAAACCGGGACAGGGTGGGCCGGGGAGCTGTTTTTT,CASSQTGTGWAGELFF
TRBJ1-6,TRBV30,TRBD1,NA,TGTGCCTGGACCACCGGGGGGACAGGGGGCAATTCACCCCTCCACTTT,CAWTTGGTGGNSPLHF
TRBJ2-1,TRBV28,NA,NA,TGTGCCAGCATGCCGGGTGGTGAATTGGGGCAGTTCTTC,CASMPGGELGQFF
TRBJ1-3,TRBV5-1,TRBD1,NA,TGCGCCAGCAGTCCGGGACAGACAGTCTCTGGAAACACCATATATTTT,CASSPGQTVSGNTIYF
TRBJ1-4,TRBV12-3/TRBV12-4,NA,NA,TGTGCCAGCACCTTGGAGGAGGAAAAACTGTTTTTT,CASTLEEEKLFF
TRBJ1-2,TRBV2,NA,NA,TGTGCCAGCAGCCTGGAGGGGCTGGATGGCTACACCTTC,CASSLEGLDGYTF
TRBJ1-2,TRBV28,NA,NA,TGTGCCAGCAGTGGACCGGGACAAGGAAACGGAGGCTACACCTTC,CASSGPGQGNGGYTF
TRBJ1-2,TRBV28,TRBD1,NA,TGTGCCAGCAGAACTACCGGGACAGGTTATTTCTATGGCTACACCTTC,CASRTTGTGYFYGYTF
TRBJ2-1,TRBV4-1,NA,NA,TGCGCCAGCAGCCAAGAACGGGGCAATGAGCAGTTCTTC,CASSQERGNEQFF
TRBJ1-5,TRBV30,NA,NA,TGTGCCTGGGGGGCCGGACAGATGAACCTGGGGCCCCAGCATTTT,CAWGAGQMNLGPQHF
TRBJ1-1,TRBV7-9,NA,once,TGTGCCAGCAGCGGGACTGGGGGGGGCACTGAAGCTTTCTTT,CASSGTGGGTEAFF
TRBJ1-4,TRBV28,NA,NA,TGTGCCAGCAGTTTCGGGAGGGCAACTAATGAAAAACTGTTTTTT,CASSFGRATNEKLFF
TRBJ1-2,TRBV30,NA,once,TGTGCCTGGAAAGCACAGGGAACAGCTATCTACACCTTC,CAWKAQGTAIYTF
TRBJ2-2,TRBV4-1,TRBD2,NA,TGCGCCAGCAGCCAAGTCTACGGGACTACCCCAAGCGGGGAGCTGTTTTTT,CASSQVYGTTPSGELFF
TRBJ1-1,TRBV3-1/TRBV3-2,TRBD1,NA,TGTGCCAGCAGCCAAGATCAATGGACAGGTATGAACACTGAAGCTTTCTTT,CASSQDQWTGMNTEAFF
TRBJ2-2,TRBV5-5,NA,NA,TGTGCCAGCAGCTTTGGGATTTTAGGGGAGGCCGGGGAGCTGTTTTTT,CASSFGILGEAGELFF
TRBJ2-3,TRBV5-1,NA,NA,TGCGCCAGCAGCTTATACAGAGATACGCAGTATTTT,CASSLYRDTQYF
TRBJ2-1,TRBV2,NA,NA,TGTGCCAGCAGTGAGAACCCCAGGAACGCTTACAATGAGCAGTTCTTC,CASSENPRNAYNEQFF
TRBJ1-3,TRBV6-2/TRBV6-3,NA,NA,TGTGCCAGCAGCGGCCCCCGGAGGGGCTCTGGAAACACCATATATTTT,CASSGPRRGSGNTIYF
TRBJ1-5,TRBV10-1,TRBD1,NA,TGCGCCAAGTCCGGGACAGGGGGCCCCAATCAGCCCCAGCATTTT,CAKSGTGGPNQPQHF
TRBJ1-5,TRBV28,NA,once,TGTGCCAGCAGCAGTCAGCCCCAGCATTTT,CASSSQPQHF
TRBJ2-6,TRBV10-3,TRBD1,NA,TGTGCCATCAGTCGGACAGGGCAGGGGGCCAACGTCCTGACTTTC,CAISRTGQGANVLTF
TRBJ2-2,TRBV28,NA,once,TGTGCCAGCGGTGGGGGCCGAACCGGGGAGCTGTTTTTT,CASGGGRTGELFF
TRBJ2-5,TRBV18,NA,NA,TGTGCCAGCTCACCACCGGGAGTACAAGAGACCCAGTACTTC,CASSPPGVQETQYF
TRBJ1-4,TRBV2,NA,NA,TGTGCCAGCAGTGTCCGGGGAGAGGAAAAACTGTTTTTT,CASSVRGEEKLFF
TRBJ1-4,TRBV3-1/TRBV3-2,NA,NA,TGTGCCAGCAGCCAGGCCCCCGGGTCCAATGAAAAACTGTTTTTT,CASSQAPGSNEKLFF
TRBJ1-1,TRBV5-5,NA,NA,TGTGCCAGCAGCTTACGGACAGCCTTATACACTGAAGCTTTCTTT,CASSLRTALYTEAFF
TRBJ2-5,TRBV28,NA,NA,TGTGCCAGCAGTTTAGGACAGATAGAGACCCAGTACTTC,CASSLGQIETQYF
TRBJ2-5,TRBV3-1/TRBV3-2,TRBD1,NA,TGTGCCAGCAGAACCCGACAGGGCGGTAAATTTAAAGAGACCCAGTACTTC,CASRTRQGGKFKETQYF
TRBJ1-5,TRBV28,NA,once,TGTGCCAGCACCAGACCGTCCCGGGGCAATCAGCCCCAGCATTTT,CASTRPSRGNQPQHF
TRBJ1-5,TRBV19,TRBD1,NA,TGTGCCAGTAGTATAGTCTTTGGGACAGGGTTTGGAAGCAATCAGCCCCAGCATTTT,CASSIVFGTGFGSNQPQHF
TRBJ2-7,TRBV28,TRBD1,NA,TGTGCCAGCAGTCTCGGGGACAGGGCCTACGAGCAGTACTTC,CASSLGDRAYEQYF
TRBJ2-7,TRBV7-2,NA,NA,TGTGCCAGCAGCTTAGTCTTCGCGGGGGCCAACTACGAGCAGTACTTC,CASSLVFAGANYEQYF
TRBJ1-3,TRBV19,TRBD1,NA,TGTGCCAGTAGTATTCTCGGGACAGGGGCTCAAAACACCATATATTTT,CASSILGTGAQNTIYF
TRBJ2-6,TRBV5-1,NA,once,TGCGCCAGCAGCTTGGCCCACTCTGGGGCCAACGTCCTGACTTTC,CASSLAHSGANVLTF
TRBJ2-5,TRBV14,TRBD2,NA,TGTGCCAGCAGCCAAGATGTCCTCGGCGGGGGGCCCTTTCAAGAGACCCAGTACTTC,CASSQDVLGGGPFQETQYF
TRBJ2-5,TRBV7-7,NA,NA,TGTGCCAGCAGCCCGGGGTCCCAAGAGACCCAGTACTTC,CASSPGSQETQYF